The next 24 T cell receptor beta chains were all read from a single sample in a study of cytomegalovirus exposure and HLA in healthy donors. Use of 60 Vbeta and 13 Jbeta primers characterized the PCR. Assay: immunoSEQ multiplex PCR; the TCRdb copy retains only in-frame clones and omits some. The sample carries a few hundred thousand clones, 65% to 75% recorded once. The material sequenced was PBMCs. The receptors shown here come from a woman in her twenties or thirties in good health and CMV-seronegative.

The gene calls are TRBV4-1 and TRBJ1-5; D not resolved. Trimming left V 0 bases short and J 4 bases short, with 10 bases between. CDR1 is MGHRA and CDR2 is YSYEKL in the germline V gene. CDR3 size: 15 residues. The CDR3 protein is CASSQDSQLNQPQHF. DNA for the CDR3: TGCGCCAGCAGCCAAGATTCCCAGTTAAATCAGCCCCAGCATTTT.

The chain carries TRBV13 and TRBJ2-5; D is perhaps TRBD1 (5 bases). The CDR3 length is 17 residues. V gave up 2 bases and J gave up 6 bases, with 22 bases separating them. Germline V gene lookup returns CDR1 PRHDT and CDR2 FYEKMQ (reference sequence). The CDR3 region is CASSLSPGRVAVKTQYF. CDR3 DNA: TGTGCCAGCAGCTTATCTCCCGGCAGGGTGGCCGTGAAGACCCAGTACTTC.

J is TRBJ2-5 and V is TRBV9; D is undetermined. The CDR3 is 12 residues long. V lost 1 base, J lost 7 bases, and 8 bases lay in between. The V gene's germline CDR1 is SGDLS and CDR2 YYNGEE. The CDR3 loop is CASSVKAGTQYF. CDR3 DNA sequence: TGTGCCAGCAGCGTAAAAGCTGGGACCCAGTACTTC.

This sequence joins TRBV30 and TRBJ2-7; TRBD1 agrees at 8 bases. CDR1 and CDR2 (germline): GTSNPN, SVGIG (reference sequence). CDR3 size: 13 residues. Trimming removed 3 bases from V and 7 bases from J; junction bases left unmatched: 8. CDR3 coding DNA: TGTGCCTGGAGGGTGGGACAGGTGACTGAGCAGTACTTC. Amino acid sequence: CAWRVGQVTEQYF.

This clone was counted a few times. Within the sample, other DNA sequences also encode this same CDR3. CDR3: CSARGGQGSYEQYF. CDR3 bases: TGCAGCGCCCGAGGGGGCCAGGGGTCCTACGAGCAGTACTTC. The chain has TRBV29-1 and TRBJ2-7; 7 bases line up with TRBD1. This CDR3 is built from 14 residues. The ends lost 7 bases at V and 1 base at J; junction bases unmatched: 10. The germline V gene encodes CDR1 SQVTM and CDR2 ANQGSEA.

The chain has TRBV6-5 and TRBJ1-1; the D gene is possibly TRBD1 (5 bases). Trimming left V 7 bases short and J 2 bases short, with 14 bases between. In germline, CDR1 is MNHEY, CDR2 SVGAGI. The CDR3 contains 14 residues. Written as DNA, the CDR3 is TGTGCCAGCACCCTAGTGGGGGGTAACACTGAAGCTTTCTTT. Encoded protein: CASTLVGGNTEAFF.

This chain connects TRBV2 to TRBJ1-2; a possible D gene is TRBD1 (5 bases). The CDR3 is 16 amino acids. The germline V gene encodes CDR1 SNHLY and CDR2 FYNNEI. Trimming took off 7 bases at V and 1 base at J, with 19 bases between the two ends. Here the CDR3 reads CASKIENTGDNYGYTF. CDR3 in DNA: TGTGCCAGCAAAATTGAAAATACAGGTGATAACTATGGCTACACCTTC.

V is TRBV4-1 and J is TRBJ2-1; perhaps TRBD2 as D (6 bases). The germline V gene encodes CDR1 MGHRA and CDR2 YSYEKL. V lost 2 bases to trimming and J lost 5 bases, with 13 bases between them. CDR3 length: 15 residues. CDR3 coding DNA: TGCGCCAGCAGCCAACTAGAGACTAGGCACAATGAGCAGTTCTTC. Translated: CASSQLETRHNEQFF.

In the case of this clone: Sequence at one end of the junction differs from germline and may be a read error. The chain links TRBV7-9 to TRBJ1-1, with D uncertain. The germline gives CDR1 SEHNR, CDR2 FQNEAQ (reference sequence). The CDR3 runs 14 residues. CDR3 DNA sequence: TGTTCCAGCAGCTTAGCCGAGTCGAACACTGAAGCTTTCTTT. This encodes CSSSLAESNTEAFF.

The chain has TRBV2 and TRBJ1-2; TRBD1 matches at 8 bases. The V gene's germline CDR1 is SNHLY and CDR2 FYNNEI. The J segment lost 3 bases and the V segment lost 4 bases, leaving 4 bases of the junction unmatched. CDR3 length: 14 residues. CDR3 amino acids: CASSGRGRDYGYTF. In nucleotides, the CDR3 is TGTGCCAGCAGTGGCAGGGGGCGCGACTATGGCTACACCTTC.

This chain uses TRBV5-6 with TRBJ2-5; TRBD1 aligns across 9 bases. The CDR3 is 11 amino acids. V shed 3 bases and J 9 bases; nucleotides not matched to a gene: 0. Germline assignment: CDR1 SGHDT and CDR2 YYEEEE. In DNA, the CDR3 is TGTGCCAGCAGCTGGACAGGGGCCCAGTACTTC. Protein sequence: CASSWTGAQYF.

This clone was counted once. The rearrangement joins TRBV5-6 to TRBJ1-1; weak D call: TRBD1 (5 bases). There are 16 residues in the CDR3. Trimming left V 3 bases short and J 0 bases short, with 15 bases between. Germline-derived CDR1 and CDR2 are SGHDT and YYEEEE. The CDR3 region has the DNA TGTGCCAGCAGCTATCTCGGGGGATTTTTGAACACTGAAGCTTTCTTT. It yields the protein CASSYLGGFLNTEAFF.

In nucleotides, the CDR3 is TGTGCCAGCAGCTCGTCCCGGGGAAAAGAGACCCAGTACTTC. This codes for CASSSSRGKETQYF. The rearrangement joins TRBV4-2 to TRBJ2-5, with TRBD2 as a possible D gene (5 bases). This CDR3 region has 14 residues. Germline CDR1 is LGHNA and CDR2 is YNFKEQ. Between the trimmed V and J ends, which lost 5 bases and 3 bases, there was a span of 13 bases.

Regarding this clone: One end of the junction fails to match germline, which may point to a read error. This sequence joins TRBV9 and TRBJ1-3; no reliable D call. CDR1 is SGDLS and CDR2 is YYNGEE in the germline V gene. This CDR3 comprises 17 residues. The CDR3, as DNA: TGTGTCAGCAGCGTAGAACCCCCGACACTCTCTGGAAACACCATATATTTT. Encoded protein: CVSSVEPPTLSGNTIYF. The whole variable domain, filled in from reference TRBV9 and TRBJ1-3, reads DSGVTQTPKHLITATGQRVTLRCSPRSGDLSVYWYQQSLDQGLQFLIQYYNGEERAKGNILERFSAQQFPDLHSELNLSSLELGDSALYFCVSSVEPPTLSGNTIYFGEGSWLTVV.

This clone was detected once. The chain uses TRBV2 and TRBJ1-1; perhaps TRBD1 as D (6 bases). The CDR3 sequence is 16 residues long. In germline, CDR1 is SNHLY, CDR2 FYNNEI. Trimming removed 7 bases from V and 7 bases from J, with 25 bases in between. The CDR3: CASTREATGPGGEAFF. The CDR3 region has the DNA TGTGCCAGCACCAGAGAAGCGACAGGTCCTGGGGGTGAAGCTTTCTTT.

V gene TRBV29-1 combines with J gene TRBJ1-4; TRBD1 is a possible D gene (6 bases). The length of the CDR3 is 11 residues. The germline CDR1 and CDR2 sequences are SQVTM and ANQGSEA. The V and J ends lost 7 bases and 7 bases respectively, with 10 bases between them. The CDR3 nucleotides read TGCAGCGCAGGGGAAAGTGAAAAACTGTTTTTT. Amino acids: CSAGESEKLFF.

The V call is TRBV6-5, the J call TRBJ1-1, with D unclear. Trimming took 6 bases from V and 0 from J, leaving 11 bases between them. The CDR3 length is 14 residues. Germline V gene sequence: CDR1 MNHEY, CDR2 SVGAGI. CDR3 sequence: CASSLEGLNTEAFF. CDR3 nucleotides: TGTGCCAGCAGCCTGGAGGGTTTGAACACTGAAGCTTTCTTT.

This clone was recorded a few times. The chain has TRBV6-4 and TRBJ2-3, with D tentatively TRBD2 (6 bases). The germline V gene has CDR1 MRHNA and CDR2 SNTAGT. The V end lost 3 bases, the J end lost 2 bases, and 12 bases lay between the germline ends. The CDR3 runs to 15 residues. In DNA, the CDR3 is TGTGCCAGCAGTGAGAGAGCGGGCTCCACAGATACGCAGTATTTT. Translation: CASSERAGSTDTQYF.

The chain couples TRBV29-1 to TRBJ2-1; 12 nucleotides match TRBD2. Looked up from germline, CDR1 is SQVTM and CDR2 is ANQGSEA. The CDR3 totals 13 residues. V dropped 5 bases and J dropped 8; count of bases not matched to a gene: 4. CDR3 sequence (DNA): TGCAGCGTTACGACTAGCGGGAGACATGAGCAGTTCTTC. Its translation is CSVTTSGRHEQFF.

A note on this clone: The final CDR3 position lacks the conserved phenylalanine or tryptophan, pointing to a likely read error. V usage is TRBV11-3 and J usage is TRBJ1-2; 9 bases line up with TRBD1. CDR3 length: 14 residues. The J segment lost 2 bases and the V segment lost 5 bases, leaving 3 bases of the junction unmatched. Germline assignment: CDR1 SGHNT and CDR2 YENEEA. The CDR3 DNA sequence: TGTGCCAGCAGCGCGGACAGGGGAAACTATGGCTACACCTTG. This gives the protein CASSADRGNYGYTL.

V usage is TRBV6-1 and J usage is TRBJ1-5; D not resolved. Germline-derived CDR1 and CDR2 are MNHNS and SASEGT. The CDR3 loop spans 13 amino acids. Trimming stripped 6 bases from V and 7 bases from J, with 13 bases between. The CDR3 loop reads CASSGEVRQPQHF. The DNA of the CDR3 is TGTGCCAGCAGCGGGGAGGTTCGGCAGCCCCAGCATTTT.

CDR3 in amino acids: CASVRAPNRGETYEQYF. CDR3 in DNA: TGTGCCAGCGTTAGGGCCCCGAACAGGGGTGAGACCTACGAGCAGTACTTC. The V gene is TRBV27, the J gene TRBJ2-7; 7 bases match TRBD1. Germline CDR1 MNHEY, CDR2 SMNVEV (reference sequence). The ends lost 8 bases at V and 2 bases at J; junction bases unmatched: 18. The CDR3 consists of 17 residues.

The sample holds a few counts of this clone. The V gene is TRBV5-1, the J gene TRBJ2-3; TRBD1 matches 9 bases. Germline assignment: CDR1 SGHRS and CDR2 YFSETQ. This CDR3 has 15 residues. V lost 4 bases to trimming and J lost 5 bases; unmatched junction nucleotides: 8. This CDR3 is CASSLTGQGIDTQYF. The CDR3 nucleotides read TGCGCCAGCAGCCTCACGGGACAGGGAATAGATACGCAGTATTTT.

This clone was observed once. This CDR3 is CSVDIGTDTQYF. The DNA for the CDR3 is TGCAGCGTTGATATAGGCACAGATACGCAGTATTTT. The rearrangement joins TRBV29-1 to TRBJ2-3; D is unclear. Germline V gene sequence: CDR1 SQVTM, CDR2 ANQGSEA. The V end lost 3 bases, the J end lost 1 base, and 5 bases lay between the germline ends. CDR3 size: 12 residues.